This TCR beta chain was captured in a study of cytomegalovirus exposure and HLA in healthy donors. Findings and limits, study-wide: Follow-up analysis found HLA locus-dependent TCR association rates, highest for DRB1 and lowest for HLA-C. A missense variant in DCLRE1C was later tied to TCR beta V- and J-gene trimming.

Nominally healthy donors provided the samples, though records likely missed some immune exposures. Of note for this clone: Its antigen is as yet unknown.

Primers included in the PCR were 60 Vbeta and 13 Jbeta primers. Some clones are missing from TCRdb's copy, which holds only in-frame ones; the method was immunoSEQ multiplex PCR. The table includes about 110,000 clones, roughly 70% detected once. With 4 bases removed from V and 5 bases from J, the gap between germline ends came to 18 bases. The CDR3 covers 15 residues. Germline V gene data show CDR1 as SGDLS and CDR2 as YYNGEE. What was sequenced was PBMCs. This receptor was obtained from a woman between 40 and 50 years old in good health and CMV-seropositive. The chain combines TRBV9 with TRBJ1-1, with D unclear. CDR3 sequence reads: CASSTEGSGWTEAFF. CDR3 nucleotides: TGTGCCAGCAGCACGGAGGGATCGGGGTGGACTGAAGCTTTCTTT.